This paragraph reports one T cell receptor beta chain. This entry is derived from a study of radiotherapy plus CTLA-4 blockade in lung cancer. Study-wide context: Disease control reached around 30%, with objective responses in under 20%.

V gave up 6 bases and J gave up 7 bases; unmatched junction bases: 7. This CDR3 is built from 13 residues. Germline V gene sequence: CDR1 SEHNR, CDR2 FQNEAQ (reference sequence). Lung cancer patients with chemo-refractory metastatic non-small-cell disease were given focal radiation plus CTLA-4 blockade with ipilimumab. Generated by immunoSEQ multiplex PCR, the TCRdb table keeps only in-frame clones and is missing some. Of tens of thousands of clones in the sample, about four fifths were seen once. This receptor was taken from a human donor with non-small cell lung cancer that progressed on radiotherapy plus ipilimumab. The chain links TRBV7-9 to TRBJ1-2, with 8 bases fitting TRBD1. The sample here was peripheral blood, taken from a patient treated with radiotherapy plus ipilimumab. This chain's CDR3 is CASRPGQGGGYTF. In nucleotides, the CDR3 is TGTGCCAGCAGGCCAGGACAGGGTGGTGGCTACACCTTC.